These 29 T cell receptor beta chains came from one sample sequenced in a study of T cell responses to AZD1222 COVID-19 vaccine (dated by TCRdb to 2020 to 2022). The sample's time point label, in plain terms: baseline before first vaccination. Receptor libraries were prepared by the immunoSEQ multiplex PCR assay. This is the immuneACCESS table as TCRdb keeps it, with only in-frame sequences that have V and J called. A part of the clones is gone; compared with another copy, unresolved V genes explain less than half, and the rest is unexplained. The sample table lists more than 85,000 clones, 86% of them with a count of one. The top ten hold about 7.7% of the sample. The sample consisted of peripheral blood, taken on day 0 of AZD1222 vaccination. The receptors originated from an adult in good health.

The V call is TRBV10-3, the J call TRBJ2-1, with TRBD2 as a possible D gene (6 bases). This CDR3 contains 14 residues. Looked up from germline, CDR1 is ENHRY and CDR2 is SYGVKD. Trimming removed 7 bases at V and 6 bases at J, with 16 bases between. The chain's CDR3 is CAITRTLTSNEQFF. In nucleotides, the CDR3 is TGTGCCATCACCCGAACTTTGACTAGCAATGAGCAGTTCTTC.

For the CDR3, the DNA is TGTGCCAGCAGTGACTTGAGGGGAGAAAAACTGTTTTTT. Translated, it gives CASSDLRGEKLFF. This sequence joins TRBV27 and TRBJ1-4; D might be TRBD1 (5 bases). The V gene's germline CDR1 is MNHEY and CDR2 SMNVEV (reference sequence). The CDR3 is 13 amino acids. The ends were cut back, 5 bases at V and 8 bases at J, with 12 bases in the middle.

This chain uses TRBV29-1 with TRBJ2-5; 7 bases are a match to TRBD2. V shed 3 bases, J shed 2 bases, and the junction held 6 bases outside the gene matches. The CDR3 runs to 14 residues. Germline V CDR1 and CDR2: SQVTM, ANQGSEA. The CDR3 DNA sequence: TGCAGCGTTGAGGGCGGGAGCGGTCAAGAGACCCAGTACTTC. This translates into CSVEGGSGQETQYF.

The chain combines TRBV5-4 with TRBJ2-3, with D unclear. The CDR3 contains 11 residues. Trimming took off 1 base at V and 4 bases at J, with 1 base between the two ends. Germline V gene data show CDR1 as SGHNT and CDR2 as YYREEE (reference sequence). CDR3 sequence (DNA): TGTGCCAGCAGCTTGTCAGATACGCAGTATTTT. It codes for CASSLSDTQYF.

The genes are TRBV19 and TRBJ2-7; D may be TRBD2 (6 bases). The germline V and J ends were trimmed by 3 bases and 3 bases, with 12 bases remaining between them. The CDR3 has 14 residues. Looked up from germline, CDR1 is LNHDA and CDR2 is SQIVND (reference sequence). CDR3 sequence reads: CASSMGDWHYEQYF. The CDR3 DNA is TGTGCCAGTAGTATGGGGGACTGGCACTACGAGCAGTACTTC.

This clone occurred once. As DNA, the CDR3 is TGTGCCAGCAGCTTAATGGCAGGGGGCTTTCTACTCTACGAGCAGTACTTC. Amino acids: CASSLMAGGFLLYEQYF. The gene calls are TRBV11-2 and TRBJ2-7; 8 positions match TRBD1. J was trimmed by 3 bases and V by 2 bases; bases with no gene match: 12. The V gene's germline CDR1 is SGHAT and CDR2 FQNNGV. This CDR3 is built from 17 residues.

The chain is built from TRBV2 and TRBJ2-1; 7 bases line up with TRBD1. Germline lookup yields CDR1 SNHLY and CDR2 FYNNEI. CDR3 length: 13 residues. Losses at the gene ends were 8 bases for V and 5 bases for J; bases not matched to a gene: 6. The CDR3 protein is CASLKDRDNEQFF. The CDR3 nucleotides are TGTGCCAGCCTGAAAGACAGGGACAATGAGCAGTTCTTC. The entire variable domain, with the rest obtained from reference TRBV2 and TRBJ2-1, is as follows: EPEVTQTPSHQVTQMGQEVILRCVPISNHLYFYWYRQILGQKVEFLVSFYNNEISEKSEIFDDQFSVERPDGSNFTLKIRSTKLEDSAMYFCASLKDRDNEQFFGPGTRLTVL.

CDR3 sequence reads: CASSNPWDWKLSYEQYF. CDR3 nucleotides: TGTGCCAGCAGCAACCCGTGGGACTGGAAACTGTCCTACGAGCAGTACTTC. The rearrangement joins TRBV28 to TRBJ2-7, with D possibly matching TRBD2 (6 bases). V shed 6 bases and J shed 1 base, with 22 bases lying between them. The CDR3 contains 17 residues. Germline-derived CDR1 and CDR2 are MDHEN and SYDVKM.

This clone was counted a few times. This chain joins TRBV28 and TRBJ1-4; D is unclear. This CDR3 comprises 11 residues. V lost 6 bases and J 14 bases, leaving 13 bases between the germline ends. Germline V gives CDR1 MDHEN, CDR2 SYDVKM. The CDR3 sequence is CASRGDHRLFF. CDR3 nucleotides: TGTGCCAGCAGAGGAGACCACCGGCTGTTTTTT.

The rearrangement uses TRBV4-1 and TRBJ2-1; 7 bases map to TRBD2. Germline V gene lookup returns CDR1 MGHRA and CDR2 YSYEKL. V shed 1 base and J 6 bases; nucleotides not matched to a gene: 15. This CDR3 has 18 residues. The CDR3 coding sequence is TGCGCCAGCAGCCAAGTAGTCCTAGCGGCAACAACCGGCAATGAGCAGTTCTTC. It specifies CASSQVVLAATTGNEQFF.

This rearrangement joins TRBV19 to TRBJ1-6, with TRBD1 matching over 7 bases. Germline V gives CDR1 LNHDA, CDR2 SQIVND (reference sequence). V was pared by 7 bases and J by 5 bases, with 5 bases of the junction left unmatched. CDR3 length equals 14 residues. This chain's CDR3 is CASNPGQDNSPLHF. CDR3 DNA sequence: TGTGCCAGTAACCCCGGACAGGATAATTCACCCCTCCACTTT.

To note about this clone: Because it lacks the conserved phenylalanine or tryptophan at the end, this CDR3 is likely a read error. It is unclear where the CDR3 begins or ends on the DNA, so no DNA is shown, and the CDR3 is as TCRdb lists it. The J gene is TRBJ2-7, the V gene TRBV6-5; the D call TRBD1 from the table was never checked on the DNA. Germline V gives CDR1 MNHEY, CDR2 SVGAGI. The CDR3 extends over 12 residues, inclusive of both ends. The CDR3: CASSPTGQGASL.

Of note for this clone: This CDR3 is missing its conserved last phenylalanine or tryptophan, likely due to a read error. The DNA is left out, because the CDR3 cannot be placed on it with certainty; the CDR3 is given as TCRdb lists it. CDR3 in amino acids: CASYGASGWEV. The rearrangement links TRBV27 to TRBJ1-2. Looked up from germline, CDR1 is MNHEY and CDR2 is SMNVEV (reference sequence). Including both end residues, the CDR3 is 11 amino acids long.

V and J are TRBV28 and TRBJ1-5, with a possible D match to TRBD1 (6 bases). Germline V lookup: CDR1 MDHEN, CDR2 SYDVKM. The CDR3 is made up of 14 amino acids. The germline V and J ends were trimmed by 6 bases and 3 bases, with 12 bases remaining between them. As DNA, the CDR3 is TGTGCCAGCAGGGGGGGCCAGGACAATCAGCCCCAGCATTTT. This gives the protein CASRGGQDNQPQHF.

V and J are TRBV7-6 and TRBJ1-4; D is ambiguous. This CDR3 spans 16 amino acids. Trimming took 1 base from V and 4 from J, leaving 13 bases between them. Germline CDR1 reads SGHVS; CDR2 reads FNYEAQ. CDR3 sequence: CASSLVVDAHNEKLFF. CDR3 nucleotide sequence: TGTGCCAGCAGCTTAGTAGTGGACGCACATAATGAAAAACTGTTTTTT.

V is TRBV19 and J is TRBJ1-4; 8 bases are a match to TRBD1. The CDR3 has 15 residues. The germline gives CDR1 LNHDA, CDR2 SQIVND (reference sequence). V shed 3 bases, J shed 8 bases, and the junction held 8 bases outside the gene matches. DNA for the CDR3: TGTGCCAGTAGTATCGTCCAGGGGGCTGACGAAAAACTGTTTTTT. Encoded protein: CASSIVQGADEKLFF. Complete variable domain (other parts from reference TRBV19 and TRBJ1-4): DGGITQSPKYLFRKEGQNVTLSCEQNLNHDAMYWYRQDPGQGLRLIYYSQIVNDFQKGDIAEGYSVSREKKESFPLTVTSAQKNPTAFYLCASSIVQGADEKLFFGSGTQLSVL.

The gene calls are TRBV5-1 and TRBJ2-2, with 10 positions matching TRBD2. The CDR3 extends over 16 amino acids. Germline CDR1 SGHRS, CDR2 YFSETQ. The J segment lost 2 bases and the V segment lost 4 bases, leaving 5 bases of the junction unmatched. CDR3 region: CASSPRTSGNTGELFF. For the CDR3, the DNA is TGCGCCAGCAGCCCCCGGACTAGCGGAAACACCGGGGAGCTGTTTTTT.

The genes are TRBV2 and TRBJ1-2; the D gene is possibly TRBD1 (6 bases). Trimming shortened V by 4 bases and J by 2 bases, and 23 bases separated the two germline ends. The germline V gene encodes CDR1 SNHLY and CDR2 FYNNEI. The CDR3 covers 18 residues. CDR3 in amino acids: CASSGEDFGTNTNYGYTF. In nucleotides, the CDR3 is TGTGCCAGCAGTGGAGAAGATTTTGGGACAAATACGAACTATGGCTACACCTTC.

The CDR3 loop reads CASSNGQLNQPQHF. The CDR3 DNA reads as TGTGCCAGCAGTAATGGACAGCTCAATCAGCCCCAGCATTTT. The chain uses TRBV28 and TRBJ1-5; weak D call: TRBD1 (6 bases). The length of the CDR3 is 14 residues. V lost 5 bases and J lost 3, with 11 bases in between. The germline gives CDR1 MDHEN, CDR2 SYDVKM.

This chain connects TRBV28 to TRBJ1-2; D is ambiguous. The CDR3 runs 13 residues. The V end lost 2 bases, the J end lost 7 bases, and 11 bases lay between the germline ends. Germline V gene sequence: CDR1 MDHEN, CDR2 SYDVKM. The CDR3 DNA is TGTGCCAGCAGTTTAGGGAAGGTGGGTGGCTACACCTTC. This codes for CASSLGKVGGYTF.

This clone has just a few counts. Other DNA sequences within the sample encode an identical CDR3. This chain connects TRBV2 to TRBJ1-5; TRBD1 matches 8 bases. The CDR3 extends over 14 amino acids. The J segment lost 4 bases and the V segment lost 4 bases, leaving 3 bases of the junction unmatched. Looked up from germline, CDR1 is SNHLY and CDR2 is FYNNEI. As DNA, the CDR3 is TGTGCCAGCAGTGGAACAGGGGGGAATCAGCCCCAGCATTTT. Translation: CASSGTGGNQPQHF.

This clone was seen only once. This chain joins TRBV19 and TRBJ1-1; tentatively, D is TRBD1 (6 bases). This CDR3 region has 13 residues. Germline-derived CDR1 and CDR2 are LNHDA and SQIVND (reference sequence). Between the trimmed V and J ends, which lost 10 bases and 3 bases, there was a span of 15 bases. The CDR3: CATGTTSDTEAFF. DNA of the CDR3: TGTGCCACCGGGACAACCTCGGACACTGAAGCTTTCTTT.

This chain joins TRBV29-1 and TRBJ1-1; no clear D gene. The CDR3 runs 11 residues. The germline V gene has CDR1 SQVTM and CDR2 ANQGSEA. V was clipped by 7 bases and J by 3 bases, with 9 bases between them. CDR3 sequence reads: CSGLEYTEAFF. The CDR3 nucleotides are TGCAGCGGCTTAGAGTACACTGAAGCTTTCTTT. The complete variable domain, with remaining parts taken from reference TRBV29-1 and TRBJ1-1, reads SAVISQKPSRDICQRGTSLTIQCQVDSQVTMMFWYRQQPGQSLTLIATANQGSEATYESGFVIDKFPISRPNLTFSTLTVSNMSPEDSSIYLCSGLEYTEAFFGQGTRLTVV.

V is TRBV7-9 and J is TRBJ2-3, with TRBD2 matching over 9 bases. Per the germline V gene, CDR1 is SEHNR and CDR2 is FQNEAQ (reference sequence). With V trimmed by 5 bases and J by 3 bases, 12 bases remained unmatched. This CDR3 comprises 17 residues. CDR3 nucleotide sequence: TGTGCCAGCAGCAACAGACTAGCGGAGGGGAGGACAGATACGCAGTATTTT. It encodes CASSNRLAEGRTDTQYF.

This sequence joins TRBV3-1 (or the pseudogene TRBV3-2) and TRBJ2-1, with 8 bases that match TRBD2. CDR3 size: 15 residues. V lost 0 bases, J lost 4 bases, and 2 bases stayed unmatched. From germline, CDR1 is LGHDT and CDR2 YNNKEL (reference sequence). CDR3 in amino acids: CASSQDRGRYNEQFF. The CDR3 coding sequence is TGTGCCAGCAGCCAAGATCGCGGGAGGTACAATGAGCAGTTCTTC.

This clone was detected many times. J is TRBJ2-7 and V is TRBV19; a possible D gene is TRBD2 (6 bases). V lost 3 bases to trimming and J lost 7 bases, with 19 bases between them. The length of the CDR3 is 15 residues. Germline CDR1 and CDR2: LNHDA and SQIVND (reference sequence). CDR3 nucleotide sequence: TGTGCCAGTAGTATTATTGCTAGCGAGATCGGGGAGCAGTACTTC. Protein product: CASSIIASEIGEQYF.

This chain uses TRBV2 with TRBJ2-3; the match to TRBD1 covers 7 bases. Trimming at V came to 5 bases and at J to 2 bases, leaving 7 bases not matched to a gene. CDR3 length: 15 residues. Germline V CDR1 and CDR2: SNHLY, FYNNEI. CDR3 DNA sequence: TGTGCCAGCAGTCGGACGGGACAGTCCACAGATACGCAGTATTTT. Translating gives CASSRTGQSTDTQYF.

V and J are TRBV19 and TRBJ1-2, with TRBD1 matching over 10 bases. The ends lost 7 bases at V and 4 bases at J; junction bases unmatched: 12. This CDR3 is 16 amino acids long. Germline V gives CDR1 LNHDA, CDR2 SQIVND (reference sequence). The CDR3 DNA is TGTGCCAGTACTTCCTCGACAGGGGGCGTCGGCTATGGCTACACCTTC. It codes for CASTSSTGGVGYGYTF.

This rearrangement joins TRBV5-6 to TRBJ2-7; D is possibly TRBD1 (7 bases). The germline CDR1 and CDR2 sequences are SGHDT and YYEEEE. This CDR3 is 16 amino acids long. V gave up 4 bases and J gave up 0 bases, with 17 bases separating them. The CDR3 bases are TGTGCCAGCAGCCTCAGGGGGGACGGTAGCTCCTACGAGCAGTACTTC. Its translation is CASSLRGDGSSYEQYF.